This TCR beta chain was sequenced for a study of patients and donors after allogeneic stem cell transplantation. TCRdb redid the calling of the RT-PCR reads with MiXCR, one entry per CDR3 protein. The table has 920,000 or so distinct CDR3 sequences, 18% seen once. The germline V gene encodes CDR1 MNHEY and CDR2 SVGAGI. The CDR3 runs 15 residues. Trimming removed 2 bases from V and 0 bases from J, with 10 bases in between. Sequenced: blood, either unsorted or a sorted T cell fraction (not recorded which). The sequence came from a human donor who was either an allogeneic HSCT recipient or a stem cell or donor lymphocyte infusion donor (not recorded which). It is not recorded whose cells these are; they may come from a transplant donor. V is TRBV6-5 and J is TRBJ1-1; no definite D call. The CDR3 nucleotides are TGTGCCAGCAGTTACGGTGTAGGGATGAACACTGAAGCTTTCTTT. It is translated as CASSYGVGMNTEAFF.